This T cell receptor beta chain derives from a study of T cell responses to AZD1222 COVID-19 vaccine. Some clones are missing from TCRdb's copy, which holds only in-frame ones; the method was immunoSEQ multiplex PCR. Of around 130,000 clones in the sample, about 88% are singletons; the top ten hold 2.5% to 3.5%. With regard to this clone: The antigen is undetermined.

The CDR3 is 16 amino acids. V shed 3 bases and J 2 bases; nucleotides not matched to a gene: 6. The germline gives CDR1 LNHDA, CDR2 SQIVND (reference sequence). Study results and limitations: Unmutated variant regions are reportedly the target of nearly half of TCRs that are spike-specific. After the peak T cell response, and only then, were repertoires sampled. Spike-wide coverage was observed for vaccine-associated CD4 TCRs, with dominant responses at 160-218 and 743-854.

Second doses at about 4 or about 12 weeks were pooled. This material consisted of peripheral blood, taken 28 days after the second AZD1222 dose. The clonotype comes from an adult who received the AZD1222 COVID-19 vaccine. This chain links TRBV19 with TRBJ1-5; 8 positions agree with TRBD1. CDR3 amino acids: CASSITGGRGNQPQHF. CDR3 DNA sequence: TGTGCCAGTAGTATCACAGGGGGAAGAGGCAATCAGCCCCAGCATTTT.